This T cell receptor (beta chain) emerged from a study of memory CD8 T cells in hepatitis C reinfection. Data came from immunoSEQ multiplex PCR; TCRdb stores just in-frame clones and leaves some out. Of just over 45,000 clones in the sample, roughly 87% were seen once. Noted time point: late/post reinfection, 12 to 24 weeks after detection. Sorted cells were sequenced directly ex vivo without any in vitro expansion. Germline V gene data show CDR1 as ENHRY and CDR2 as SYGVKD. The CDR3 has 16 amino acids. V lost 3 bases and J 7 bases, leaving 18 bases between the germline ends. The gene calls are TRBV10-3 and TRBJ2-2, with a possible D match to TRBD2 (6 bases). Sequencing input: naive CD8+ T cells sorted from blood. This receptor was identified in a man between 18 and 29 years old with hepatitis C virus infection. This chain's CDR3 is CAISEPQGLHGGELFF. The CDR3 region has the DNA TGTGCCATCAGTGAACCCCAGGGACTCCACGGCGGGGAGCTGTTTTTT.